These 6 T cell receptor beta chains originate from one sample sequenced in a study of T cells in Graves' hyperthyroidism and ophthalmopathy. RNA transcripts gave rise to amplified TCR beta CDR3 regions. The TCR CDR3 first-round RT-PCR relied on the HTBI primer set. One entry per CDR3 protein, called by TCRdb with MiXCR from the multiplex PCR reads. This table holds hundreds of thousands of distinct CDR3 sequences, 13% to 15% found once. The sequenced sample was blood. The receptors stem from a woman aged 50 to 60 with Graves' ophthalmopathy.

This clonotype was seen ten or more times. In DNA, the CDR3 is TGTGCCAGCAGTTTCGAGGGGGTCAACACTGAAGCTTTCTTT. Translating gives CASSFEGVNTEAFF. The chain recombines TRBV12-3 or TRBV12-4 with TRBJ1-1; D is perhaps TRBD1 (6 bases). Trimming shortened V by 3 bases and J by 2 bases, and 10 bases separated the two germline ends. The CDR3 extends over 14 amino acids.

The table lists this clonotype with many counts. The chain combines TRBV3-1 with TRBJ2-7, with 12 positions matching TRBD2. The germline V gene has CDR1 LGHDT and CDR2 YNNKEL (reference sequence). The CDR3 runs 16 residues. The J segment lost 4 bases and the V segment lost 5 bases, leaving 9 bases of the junction unmatched. For the CDR3, the DNA is TGTGCCAGCAGCGCCCCGGGACTAGCGGGTTTGTACGAGCAGTACTTC. The encoded protein is CASSAPGLAGLYEQYF.

This clonotype was detected ten times or more. The chain combines TRBV2 with TRBJ2-7; the match to TRBD1 covers 8 bases. Germline CDR1 reads SNHLY; CDR2 reads FYNNEI. This CDR3 has 15 residues. With V trimmed by 7 bases and J by 3 bases, 11 bases remained unmatched. The CDR3 here is CASTPDRGKGYEQYF. The DNA of the CDR3 is TGTGCCAGCACCCCTGACAGGGGAAAAGGCTACGAGCAGTACTTC.

The rearrangement links TRBV6-1 to TRBJ2-1, with 7 bases aligning to TRBD2. The CDR3 spans 14 residues. Trimming removed 6 bases from V and 5 bases from J; junction bases left unmatched: 7. Germline CDR1 reads MNHNS; CDR2 reads SASEGT. The DNA for the CDR3 is TGTGCCAGCAGCAAAGCGGGACCCAACAATGAGCAGTTCTTC. Translation gives CASSKAGPNNEQFF.

In its sample, this clonotype was seen many times. The chain is built from TRBV5-1 and TRBJ2-1, with 10 bases matching TRBD2. CDR1 is SGHRS and CDR2 is YFSETQ in the germline V gene. CDR3 length equals 16 residues. V was pared by 4 bases and J by 5 bases, with 9 bases of the junction left unmatched. Written as DNA, the CDR3 is TGCGCCAGCAGCGCCTCTAGCGGGAGATCCCACAATGAGCAGTTCTTC. Residues: CASSASSGRSHNEQFF.

The chain links TRBV7-2 to TRBJ1-2; D is possibly TRBD1 (6 bases). Trimming pared 6 bases from V and 8 bases from J, leaving 16 bases between. Germline V lookup: CDR1 SGHTA, CDR2 FQGNSA. The CDR3 is 13 residues long. CDR3 coding DNA: TGTGCCAGCAGTATAAACAGGGTACGCGGCTACACCTTC. This translates into CASSINRVRGYTF.